The clone carrying this T cell receptor beta chain was observed a handful of times. Its target is unknown. TCRdb recomputed calls from the 5' RACE reads with MiXCR, one row per CDR3 protein. The table records about 400,000 distinct CDR3 sequences, approximately 20% of them present only once. The data were taken from a study of CD8 T cells in ankylosing spondylitis. Overall study results and limits: A motif in TCR beta, a set of roughly eight highly homologous variants, appeared characteristic of ankylosing spondylitis blood. Significant enrichment of disease-linked clones was reported in matched ankylosing spondylitis synovial fluid. Earlier authors reported some of these motif variants in reactive arthritis synovial fluid and blood.

This CDR3 is built from 14 residues. Trimming left V 0 bases short and J 4 bases short, with 9 bases between. Germline CDR1 LNHNV, CDR2 YYDKDF (reference sequence). This sequence originates from a male donor with ankylosing spondylitis. This chain connects TRBV15 to TRBJ1-2; no definite D call. Material for sequencing was blood, either unsorted or a sorted T cell fraction (not recorded which). The CDR3 sequence: CATSRDLVGYGYTF. CDR3 DNA sequence: TGTGCCACCAGCAGAGATCTAGTCGGCTATGGCTACACCTTC.